This T cell receptor beta chain originates from a study of blood T cell repertoires in COVID-19. Overall study context: The cDNA or gDNA used as material had been derived from T cells, B-cell-depleted T cells, or PBMCs.

In the study's own analysis: Amplification of reference gene primers was used by the study to estimate nucleated cell counts. Repertoires were generated with immunoSEQ multiplex PCR, while TCRdb's copy carries only in-frame clones and drops some. That table gives V, J and clone size, and the DNA gave D and trimming. Of roughly 290,000 clones in the sample, approximately 83% were seen once. The V and J ends lost 10 bases and 8 bases, in that order; junction bases with no gene match: 20. Germline V gene lookup returns CDR1 ENHRY and CDR2 SYGVKD. This CDR3 is 16 amino acids long. Participants reported their clinical history, and cohort assignment relied on those reports. Cohort 3 donors were reported recovered after two negative PCRs, clearance, or symptom resolution.

Sample: PBMCs or T cells enriched from blood (not recorded which). This clonotype was obtained from a young man who had recovered from COVID-19. The chain joins TRBV10-3 to TRBJ2-1; 7 bases are a match to TRBD2. The CDR3 DNA is TGTGCCACGGGGGGAAGGAGCGGGGAGAGGGTGGATGAGCAGTTCTTC. This gives the protein CATGGRSGERVDEQFF.